This passage covers 31 T cell receptor beta chains from one sample sequenced in a study of T-cell reconstitution after alpha-beta-depleted transplantation in children. Unique molecular identifiers were incorporated when the TCRbeta library was constructed. TCRdb ran MiXCR on the PCR reads and lists one entry per CDR3 protein. The data contain fewer than 120,000 distinct CDR3 sequences, about 9.4% of them singletons. The sequencing used PBMCs from the stem cell graft donor, collected from the stem cell graft. These receptors all come from a human donor who donated a stem cell graft to a child with acute lymphoblastic leukemia.

In its sample, this clonotype was seen many times. The CDR3 loop is CSAHIRGTPSDWDSGYTF. In DNA form, the CDR3 reads TGCAGTGCCCACATACGGGGGACACCTTCGGACTGGGACTCCGGCTACACCTTC. The chain combines TRBV20-1 with TRBJ1-2, with D possibly TRBD1 on 6 matching bases. The germline V and J ends were trimmed by 6 bases and 8 bases, with 34 bases remaining between them. This CDR3 spans 18 amino acids. Per germline, CDR1 DFQATT and CDR2 SNEGSKA (reference sequence).

This clonotype is medium-sized within its sample. The chain couples TRBV27 to TRBJ2-1, with D unresolved. The V gene's germline CDR1 is MNHEY and CDR2 SMNVEV (reference sequence). This CDR3 region has 13 residues. The V and J ends lost 5 bases and 6 bases respectively, with 11 bases between them. CDR3 DNA sequence: TGTGCCAGCAGTCCCCGATCGGGCAATGAGCAGTTCTTC. It translates to CASSPRSGNEQFF.

This clonotype was counted only a few times. The rearrangement uses TRBV6-1 and TRBJ2-3, with 10 positions matching TRBD1. This CDR3 is built from 17 residues. V trimming: 6 bases; J trimming: 5 bases; junction bases outside the gene matches: 14. Germline CDR1 and CDR2: MNHNS and SASEGT. The CDR3 is CASRPHRDRGFRDTQYF. The CDR3 DNA reads as TGTGCCAGCAGACCCCACCGGGACAGGGGATTCAGAGATACGCAGTATTTT.

This clonotype came up many times. The rearrangement links TRBV4-1 to TRBJ2-1; D not resolved. The CDR3 has 15 residues. Germline loops: CDR1 MGHRA, CDR2 YSYEKL. V was pared by 0 bases and J by 6 bases, with 12 bases between. CDR3 coding DNA: TGCGCCAGCAGCCAAGAACCGGCAGTGGCCAATGAGCAGTTCTTC. It codes for CASSQEPAVANEQFF.

This clonotype was seen ten or more times. This chain links TRBV2 with TRBJ1-1; D remains ambiguous. There are 13 residues in the CDR3. CDR1 is SNHLY and CDR2 is FYNNEI in the germline V gene. V lost 4 bases and J lost 1, with 7 bases in between. The CDR3 nucleotides are TGTGCCAGCAGTGTGGAGGGGAACACTGAAGCTTTCTTT. It specifies CASSVEGNTEAFF. Full variable domain (rest looked up from reference TRBV2 and TRBJ1-1): EPEVTQTPSHQVTQMGQEVILRCVPISNHLYFYWYRQILGQKVEFLVSFYNNEISEKSEIFDDQFSVERPDGSNFTLKIRSTKLEDSAMYFCASSVEGNTEAFFGQGTRLTVV.

This clonotype was observed many times. CDR3 coding DNA: TGTGCCAGCAGCGCCGGACAGGGGTCCTACAATGAGCAGTTCTTC. Protein sequence: CASSAGQGSYNEQFF. This chain links TRBV9 with TRBJ2-1; 9 nucleotides match TRBD1. CDR3 length equals 15 residues. Trimming at V came to 3 bases and at J to 1 base, leaving 2 bases not matched to a gene. From germline, CDR1 is SGDLS and CDR2 YYNGEE.

The sample holds many counts of this clonotype. J is TRBJ1-6 and V is TRBV20-1; D is undetermined. V lost 0 bases, J lost 7 bases, and 16 bases lay in between. The CDR3 sequence is 16 residues long. Germline lookup yields CDR1 DFQATT and CDR2 SNEGSKA (reference sequence). DNA of the CDR3: TGCAGTGCTAGAGAATGGGTCGTGGCGGGGAATTCACCCCTCCACTTT. The encoded protein is CSAREWVVAGNSPLHF.

This clonotype was seen ten or more times. The chain combines TRBV4-1 with TRBJ2-2, with D possibly called TRBD1 or TRBD2 (5 bases each). The CDR3 contains 17 residues. V was clipped by 0 bases and J by 2 bases, with 13 bases between them. Germline CDR1 is MGHRA and CDR2 is YSYEKL. CDR3 amino acids: CASSQDREQSNTGELFF. Here the CDR3 DNA reads TGCGCCAGCAGCCAAGACAGGGAGCAGTCCAACACCGGGGAGCTGTTTTTT.

This clonotype was counted at least ten times. The chain links TRBV7-2 to TRBJ2-5; tentative D call: TRBD1 (6 bases). Trimming cost V 2 bases and J 2 bases, with 6 bases left between them. Germline loops: CDR1 SGHTA, CDR2 FQGNSA. The CDR3 loop spans 13 amino acids. CDR3 coding DNA: TGTGCCAGCAGCTTACAGGGGCAAGAGACCCAGTACTTC. Its translation is CASSLQGQETQYF.

At least ten counts were recorded for this clonotype. This chain links TRBV30 with TRBJ1-5; no firm D call. V lost 2 bases and J lost 5, with 13 bases in between. The germline V gene encodes CDR1 GTSNPN and CDR2 SVGIG (reference sequence). This CDR3 is 14 amino acids long. Here the CDR3 DNA reads TGTGCCTGGAGTTTGGGCATCGGTGATCAGCCCCAGCATTTT. It encodes CAWSLGIGDQPQHF.

This clonotype was found many times. This sequence joins TRBV15 and TRBJ2-7; 7 nucleotides agree with TRBD1. The CDR3 consists of 15 residues. CDR1 and CDR2 (germline): LNHNV, YYDKDF (reference sequence). The ends lost 1 base at V and 1 base at J; junction bases unmatched: 4. The DNA for the CDR3 is TGTGCCACCAGCAGAGTTGAGGGGGCTTCCTACGAGCAGTACTTC. Translated, it gives CATSRVEGASYEQYF.

This clonotype was counted ten times or more. The chain recombines TRBV29-1 with TRBJ2-5; 12 bases fit TRBD2. Germline CDR1 SQVTM, CDR2 ANQGSEA. V lost 0 bases and J lost 5; bases outside the gene matches: 4. The CDR3 totals 15 residues. CDR3 sequence reads: CSVEETTSGGETQYF. CDR3 DNA sequence: TGCAGCGTTGAAGAAACAACTAGCGGGGGGGAGACCCAGTACTTC.

In its sample, this clonotype was seen many times. The chain couples TRBV12-3 or TRBV12-4 to TRBJ2-3, with a tentative D call TRBD2 (5 bases). V lost 5 bases, J lost 1 base, and 10 bases lay in between. The CDR3 contains 14 residues. The CDR3 DNA is TGTGCCAGCAGTGAGGGTCGAGGCACAGATACGCAGTATTTT. This codes for CASSEGRGTDTQYF.

At least ten counts were recorded for this clonotype. The chain recombines TRBV18 with TRBJ2-5; D is unclear. The length of the CDR3 is 13 residues. Trimming cost V 3 bases and J 5 bases, with 10 bases left between them. Germline V CDR1 and CDR2: KGHSH, LQKENI. The CDR3: CASSPPLGETQYF. The CDR3 nucleotides are TGTGCCAGCTCACCGCCCTTGGGTGAGACCCAGTACTTC.

About this clonotype: This may be a read error: a much more frequent sequence differs by one nucleotide. This chain connects TRBV7-6 to TRBJ2-1; D gene ambiguous. The CDR3 consists of 12 residues. CDR1 and CDR2 (germline): SGHVS, FNYEAQ. Between the trimmed V and J ends, which lost 6 bases and 9 bases, there was a span of 12 bases. The CDR3 is CASSHERSEQFF. CDR3 DNA: TGTGCCAGCAGTCATGAGCGCAGTGAGCAGTTCTTC.

This sequence joins TRBV7-2 and TRBJ2-5; possibly TRBD2 for D (5 bases). CDR3 length: 14 amino acids. V was clipped by 5 bases and J by 5 bases, with 15 bases between them. In germline, CDR1 is SGHTA, CDR2 FQGNSA. Here the CDR3 reads CASSQTPRVETQYF. The DNA of the CDR3 is TGTGCCAGCAGCCAGACCCCGAGGGTCGAGACCCAGTACTTC. Full variable domain (missing parts from reference TRBV7-2 and TRBJ2-5): GAGVSQSPSNKVTEKGKDVELRCDPISGHTALYWYRQSLGQGLEFLIYFQGNSAPDKSGLPSDRFSAERTGGSVSTLTIQRTQQEDSAVYLCASSQTPRVETQYFGPGTRLLVL.

The chain carries TRBV4-3 and TRBJ2-7; D is perhaps TRBD2 (6 bases). The CDR3 spans 16 residues. V lost 4 bases, J lost 3 bases, and 19 bases lay in between. Per germline, CDR1 LGHNA and CDR2 YSLEER. CDR3 sequence reads: CASSLDGRDGNYEQYF. As DNA, the CDR3 is TGCGCCAGCAGCCTGGATGGGCGGGACGGGAACTACGAGCAGTACTTC.

The sample holds many counts of this clonotype. This chain links TRBV7-9 with TRBJ2-7; the D is unclear. Germline CDR1 is SEHNR and CDR2 is FQNEAQ (reference sequence). Between the trimmed V and J ends, which lost 1 base and 2 bases, there was a span of 12 bases. The CDR3 has 15 amino acids. For the CDR3, the DNA is TGTGCCAGCAGCTTAGAGGACCCACGGACCTACGAGCAGTACTTC. Translating gives CASSLEDPRTYEQYF.

This clonotype showed up many times. V usage is TRBV20-1 and J usage is TRBJ2-1; D possibly matches TRBD1 or TRBD2 (5 bases each). This CDR3 comprises 13 residues. Looked up from germline, CDR1 is DFQATT and CDR2 is SNEGSKA (reference sequence). Trimming took off 6 bases at V and 5 bases at J, with 14 bases between the two ends. This CDR3 is CSAGAALNNEQFF. CDR3 nucleotide sequence: TGCAGTGCCGGGGCTGCACTAAACAATGAGCAGTTCTTC.

The J gene is TRBJ2-7, the V gene TRBV4-3; D is possibly TRBD1 (6 bases). Trimming took 2 bases from V and 6 from J, leaving 17 bases between them. The CDR3 consists of 15 residues. The germline CDR1 and CDR2 sequences are LGHNA and YSLEER. The CDR3 spells CASSQQGRGRGEQYF. In DNA form, the CDR3 reads TGCGCCAGCAGCCAACAAGGCAGGGGACGAGGCGAGCAGTACTTC.

This clonotype was seen many times. The V gene is TRBV29-1, the J gene TRBJ1-2, with D possibly TRBD1 on 6 matching bases. The CDR3 is made up of 11 amino acids. V gave up 5 bases and J gave up 8 bases, with 12 bases separating them. The germline V gene encodes CDR1 SQVTM and CDR2 ANQGSEA. The CDR3 is CSVSYREGYTF. The CDR3 region has the DNA TGCAGCGTTTCCTACAGGGAGGGCTACACCTTC.

This clonotype has at least ten counts. The J gene is TRBJ1-2, the V gene TRBV20-1; D possibly corresponds to TRBD1 (5 bases). Between the trimmed V and J ends, which lost 7 bases and 8 bases, there was a span of 20 bases. The length of the CDR3 is 13 residues. Germline V gives CDR1 DFQATT, CDR2 SNEGSKA (reference sequence). Written as DNA, the CDR3 is TGCAGTGTCCCCCCCAGGAACAGGCTCGGCTACACCTTC. Residues: CSVPPRNRLGYTF.

This clonotype has at least ten counts. The V and J genes are TRBV4-3 and TRBJ2-5; D perhaps matches TRBD1 (6 bases). Germline V gene lookup returns CDR1 LGHNA and CDR2 YSLEER. This CDR3 contains 15 residues. Between the trimmed V and J ends, which lost 4 bases and 1 base, there was a span of 13 bases. CDR3 sequence reads: CASSLTGSLQETQYF. The CDR3 DNA is TGCGCCAGCAGCCTAACAGGGTCCCTCCAAGAGACCCAGTACTTC.

Many counts were recorded for this clonotype. This chain joins TRBV5-1 and TRBJ2-2; maybe TRBD1 (5 bases). Trimming removed 4 bases from V and 0 bases from J, with 7 bases in between. The V gene's germline CDR1 is SGHRS and CDR2 YFSETQ. The CDR3 is made up of 14 amino acids. The CDR3 spells CASSADTNTGELFF. The CDR3 nucleotides read TGCGCCAGCAGCGCGGACACGAACACCGGGGAGCTGTTTTTT.

This clonotype was observed a few times. V usage is TRBV30 and J usage is TRBJ1-1; no firm D call. V shed 3 bases and J shed 8 bases, with 13 bases lying between them. This CDR3 region has 12 residues. CDR1 GTSNPN and CDR2 SVGIG come from the germline V gene (reference sequence). This CDR3 reads CAWSFFRSEAFF. DNA of the CDR3: TGTGCCTGGAGCTTTTTTCGGTCAGAAGCTTTCTTT.

This clonotype was seen ten or more times. V usage is TRBV12-3 or TRBV12-4 and J usage is TRBJ2-7; 8 bases match TRBD1. The CDR3 loop spans 14 amino acids. The V and J ends lost 6 bases and 6 bases, in that order; junction bases with no gene match: 10. The CDR3 nucleotides read TGTGCCAGCAGCTCCGACAGGGGATGGAGCGAGCAGTACTTC. Translation gives CASSSDRGWSEQYF.

Ten or more counts support this clonotype. The genes are TRBV18 and TRBJ2-7; D is unclear. The CDR3 contains 9 residues. The V gene lost 6 bases and the J gene lost 3 bases, with 0 bases spanning the gap. Germline loops: CDR1 KGHSH, CDR2 LQKENI. CDR3 residues: CASSYEQYF. The CDR3 DNA is TGTGCCAGCTCCTACGAGCAGTACTTC.

At least ten counts were recorded for this clonotype. The CDR3 sequence is CASSRSGQGGTKNIQYF. The DNA for the CDR3 is TGCGCCAGCAGCCGATCTGGACAGGGGGGGACCAAAAACATTCAGTACTTC. The rearrangement uses TRBV5-1 and TRBJ2-4; TRBD1 matches 10 bases. CDR1 SGHRS and CDR2 YFSETQ come from the germline V gene. V was clipped by 4 bases and J by 2 bases; unmatched bases: 9. The CDR3 spans 17 residues.

This clonotype has a count of ten or more. The chain links TRBV10-3 to TRBJ1-2; D is unresolved. The V end lost 0 bases, the J end lost 4 bases, and 12 bases lay between the germline ends. The CDR3 loop spans 15 amino acids. The germline gives CDR1 ENHRY, CDR2 SYGVKD. The CDR3 spells CAISESYGGSYGYTF. The CDR3 region has the DNA TGTGCCATCAGTGAGTCGTATGGAGGATCCTATGGCTACACCTTC.

Ten or more counts support this clonotype. This chain links TRBV10-2 with TRBJ1-2, with unresolved D. The V end lost 3 bases, the J end lost 9 bases, and 11 bases lay between the germline ends. Germline V CDR1 and CDR2: WSHSY, SAAADI. This CDR3 contains 12 residues. The CDR3 loop is CASSETAESYTF. CDR3 in DNA: TGCGCCAGCAGTGAAACAGCCGAAAGCTACACCTTC.

This clonotype was detected many times. CDR3 in amino acids: CASSLVRQGDYGYTF. The CDR3 DNA follows: TGCGCCAGCAGCTTGGTCCGACAGGGAGACTATGGCTACACCTTC. The V call is TRBV5-1, the J call TRBJ1-2, with 7 positions matching TRBD1. After removal of 0 bases from V and 3 bases from J, the junction contained 5 bases not matched to a gene. The CDR3 is 15 residues long. Germline V gives CDR1 SGHRS, CDR2 YFSETQ.